This is a list of T cell receptor beta chains from one sample in a study of cytomegalovirus exposure and HLA in healthy donors. Method: immunoSEQ multiplex PCR; TCRdb's copy keeps in-frame clones and lacks some. Of around 150,000 clones listed, around 75% are singletons. Sequences were obtained from PBMCs. The receptors were sampled from a woman aged 45-60 years in good health and CMV-seropositive. The CDR3 runs from the conserved cysteine through the conserved F or W. Each record gives: V gene, clone size, D gene, J gene, CDR3 DNA, CDR3 protein. The D gene is left open where the match is weak. Clone size is shown for a subset of rows, as once, few, many or a class of expanded clone.

>TRBV6-5|.|TRBD1|TRBJ1-1
TGTGCCAGCAGGAGACAGGGGAACACTGAAGCTTTCTTT
CASRRQGNTEAFF
>TRBV6-5|.|TRBD1|TRBJ1-6
TGTGCCAGCAGTCCGGGACAGTACAATTCACCCCTCCACTTT
CASSPGQYNSPLHF
>TRBV9|once|.|TRBJ1-2
TGTGCCAGCAGCCCCTTGGGGTCGGGACAATATGGCTACACCTTC
CASSPLGSGQYGYTF
>TRBV25-1|.|TRBD1|TRBJ2-2
TGTGCCAGCAGGGGACAGGGCGGCACCGGGGAGCTGTTTTTT
CASRGQGGTGELFF
>TRBV27|.|.|TRBJ1-4
TGTGCCAGCAGTTTAATGGGAAGCGGTGAAAAACTGTTTTTT
CASSLMGSGEKLFF
>TRBV19|.|.|TRBJ1-4
TGTGCCAGTACTCAAAATGCGGGTGAAAAACTGTTTTTT
CASTQNAGEKLFF
>TRBV6-1|.|TRBD2|TRBJ2-2
TGTGCCAGCAGTGCCTGGGGGACTAGCTTCGACGGGGAGCTGTTTTTT
CASSAWGTSFDGELFF
>TRBV19|.|TRBD2|TRBJ2-2
TGTGCCAGTAGTATCGAGCCCAGCGGGGGAAACACCGGGGAGCTGTTTTTT
CASSIEPSGGNTGELFF
>TRBV7-9|.|.|TRBJ2-7
TGTTCCAGCAGCTCCCCCCTTGGAACTAACGAGCAGTACTTC
CSSSSPLGTNEQYF
>TRBV6-1|.|.|TRBJ2-7
TGTGCCAGCAGCCATACTAGATCCCGACACTACGAGCAGTACTTC
CASSHTRSRHYEQYF
>TRBV6-1|.|.|TRBJ1-2
TGTGCCAGCACCGTTAGTGGCTATGGCTACACCTTC
CASTVSGYGYTF
>TRBV5-6|.|.|TRBJ1-1
TGTGCCAGCAGCTCCTGGGGGGTTGAAGCTTTCTTT
CASSSWGVEAFF
>TRBV30|.|.|TRBJ2-5
TGTGCCTGGGATACCGCGGAGACCCAGTACTTC
CAWDTAETQYF
>TRBV5-1|.|.|TRBJ2-3
TGCGCCAGCAGCTCAATACAGGGATCTGGCACAGATACGCAGTATTTT
CASSSIQGSGTDTQYF
>TRBV5-1|.|.|TRBJ2-2
TGCGCCAGCAGCTTGGAGGGAGTGAAGCTGTTTTTT
CASSLEGVKLFF
>TRBV5-1|.|.|TRBJ1-2
TGCGCCAGCAGCCCTTCCCCAGGGTCTCGTGGCTACACCTTC
CASSPSPGSRGYTF
>TRBV6-1|.|TRBD1|TRBJ2-7
TGTGCCGGCCGCGGGACAGGGAGATCCTACGAGCAGTACTTC
CAGRGTGRSYEQYF
>TRBV9|.|.|TRBJ2-7
TGTGCCAGCAGCGTAGCTGAGACAAACGAGCAGTACTTC
CASSVAETNEQYF
>TRBV4-1|.|TRBD2|TRBJ2-1
TGCGCCAGCAGCCAACCCCTACTAGCGGGGGGGAACAATGAGCAGTTCTTC
CASSQPLLAGGNNEQFF
>TRBV6-1|.|.|TRBJ1-2
TGTGCCAGCAGTGGTTCAACAGTCACTAGCTATGGCTACACCTTC
CASSGSTVTSYGYTF
>TRBV10-3|.|TRBD1|TRBJ2-7
TGTGCCATCAGTGAACCGGGACAGGTACTGTGGAAGTACTTC
CAISEPGQVLWKYF
>TRBV14|many|.|TRBJ1-2
TGTGCCAGCAGCCGACAAGGGGATGGCTACACCTTC
CASSRQGDGYTF
>TRBV9|.|.|TRBJ1-6
TGTGCCAGCAGCGCTCGACAGGATAATTCACCCCTCCACTTT
CASSARQDNSPLHF
>TRBV5-1|.|TRBD1|TRBJ2-5
TGCGCCAGCAGCCCGGGGGCTGGACAGGGAAAAGAGACCCAGTACTTC
CASSPGAGQGKETQYF
>TRBV6-6|few|.|TRBJ1-1
TGTGCCAGCAGTTACAGGACTAACACTGAAGCTTTCTTT
CASSYRTNTEAFF
>TRBV7-7|.|.|TRBJ2-2
TGTGCCAGCAGCGCAGCTACAGGTCCCGGGGAGCTGTTTTTT
CASSAATGPGELFF
>TRBV7-2|.|TRBD2|TRBJ2-7
TGTGCCAGCAGGGCTAGCGGGGGGCTGTCCTACGAGCAGTACTTC
CASRASGGLSYEQYF
>TRBV7-2|.|.|TRBJ1-2
TGTGCCAGCAGCTTCGCGGGGGCCTCTAACTATGGCTACACCTTC
CASSFAGASNYGYTF
>TRBV15|.|.|TRBJ1-5
TGTGCCACCAGCAGGGGGGAGGGAATCGTCGGACCGTCCCAGCATTTT
CATSRGEGIVGPSQHF
>TRBV5-1|.|.|TRBJ2-7
TGCGCCAGCAGCTTGAACTTTTACGAGCAGTACTTC
CASSLNFYEQYF
>TRBV5-1|.|TRBD1|TRBJ2-6
TGCGCCAGCAGCCCGCTGGGACAGGGCTCTGGGGCCAACGTCCTGACTTTC
CASSPLGQGSGANVLTF
>TRBV7-2|.|TRBD1|TRBJ1-1
TGTGCCAGCAGCCCTAGACAGGGTAGTAGTGTCACTGAAGCTTTCTTT
CASSPRQGSSVTEAFF
>TRBV30|few|TRBD1|TRBJ1-4
TGTGCCTGGGAGACAGGGACAAAACTGTTTTTT
CAWETGTKLFF
>TRBV29-1|.|.|TRBJ1-1
TGCAGCGTTCGTGCGACGGGGGGTTCTGAAGCTTTCTTT
CSVRATGGSEAFF
>TRBV6-5|.|.|TRBJ1-2
TGTGCCAGCAGTGGGGGGTCGAGGGCCGGCTATGGCTACACCTTC
CASSGGSRAGYGYTF
>TRBV6-6|.|.|TRBJ1-3
TGTGCCAGCAGTTACTCGTTCGGGACTGGAAACACCATATATTTT
CASSYSFGTGNTIYF
>TRBV11-2|.|TRBD2|TRBJ2-5
TGTGCCAGCAGCACCGGGACTAGCGGGGGTGGGACCCAGTACTTC
CASSTGTSGGGTQYF
>TRBV2|.|.|TRBJ1-3
TGTGCCAGCGGGGGCGACACTGGAAACACCATATATTTT
CASGGDTGNTIYF
>TRBV29-1|.|TRBD1|TRBJ1-5
TGCAGCGTTCAGACAGGGGGCAATCAGCCCCAGCATTTT
CSVQTGGNQPQHF
>TRBV5-6|.|TRBD2|TRBJ2-3
TGTGCCAGCAGCGCGACTAGCGGGGGGGCCCCAAGCACAGATACGCAGTATTTT
CASSATSGGAPSTDTQYF
>TRBV7-8|.|.|TRBJ1-1
TGTGCCAGCAGCTCTACGCAGGGAATATACACTGAAGCTTTCTTT
CASSSTQGIYTEAFF
>TRBV7-9|.|.|TRBJ2-7
TGTGCCAGCAGCTCTCGGTGGAGCTCCTACGAGCAGTACTTC
CASSSRWSSYEQYF
>TRBV11-2|.|.|TRBJ1-2
TGTGCCAGCAGCTTACGGCAGGAACACTTC
CASSLRQEHF
>TRBV5-1|.|TRBD2|TRBJ2-7
TGCGCCAGCAGCTTGGGTATAGCGGGGACGAACTACGAGCAGTACTTC
CASSLGIAGTNYEQYF
>TRBV5-1|few|.|TRBJ1-1
TGCGCCAGCAGCTTGTCCCAGGGTCACACTGAAGCTTTCTTT
CASSLSQGHTEAFF
>TRBV2|few|.|TRBJ2-5
TGTGCCAGCAGGGAGAAGACCCAGTACTTC
CASREKTQYF
>TRBV5-1|few|TRBD2|TRBJ2-1
TGCGCCAGCAGCGCGGGACTAGCGGGGGGGAGGGGTGAGCAGTTCTTC
CASSAGLAGGRGEQFF
>TRBV7-9|few|.|TRBJ1-2
TGTGCCAGCAGCTTAGAGGGGCGGAGAGGCTACACCTTC
CASSLEGRRGYTF